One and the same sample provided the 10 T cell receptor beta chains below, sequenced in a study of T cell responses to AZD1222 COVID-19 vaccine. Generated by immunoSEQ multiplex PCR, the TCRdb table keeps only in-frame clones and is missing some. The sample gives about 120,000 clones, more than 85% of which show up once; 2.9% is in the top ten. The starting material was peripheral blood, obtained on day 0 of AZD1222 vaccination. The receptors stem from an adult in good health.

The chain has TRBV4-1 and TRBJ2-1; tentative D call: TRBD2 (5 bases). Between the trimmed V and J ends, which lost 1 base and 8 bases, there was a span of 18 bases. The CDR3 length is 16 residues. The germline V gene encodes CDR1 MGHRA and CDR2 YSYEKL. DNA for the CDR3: TGCGCCAGCAGCCAAGTTTATGGTCAAGGAGGCCATGAGCAGTTCTTC. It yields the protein CASSQVYGQGGHEQFF.

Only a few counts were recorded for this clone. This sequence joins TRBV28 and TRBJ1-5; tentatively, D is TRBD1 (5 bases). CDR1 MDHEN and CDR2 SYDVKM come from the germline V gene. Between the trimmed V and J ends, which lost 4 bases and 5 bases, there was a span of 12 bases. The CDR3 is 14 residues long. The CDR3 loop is CASSSTGFHQPQHF. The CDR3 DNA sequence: TGTGCCAGCAGTTCCACAGGATTCCATCAGCCCCAGCATTTT.

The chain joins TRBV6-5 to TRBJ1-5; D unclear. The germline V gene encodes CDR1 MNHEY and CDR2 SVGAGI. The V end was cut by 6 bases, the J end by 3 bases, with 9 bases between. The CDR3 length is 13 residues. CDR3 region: CASSPGINQPQHF. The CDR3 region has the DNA TGTGCCAGCAGCCCAGGTATCAATCAGCCCCAGCATTTT.

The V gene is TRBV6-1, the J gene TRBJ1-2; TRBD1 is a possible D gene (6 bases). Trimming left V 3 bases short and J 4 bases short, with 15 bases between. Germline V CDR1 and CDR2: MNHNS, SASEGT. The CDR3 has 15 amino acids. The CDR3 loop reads CASSEGGKGTYGYTF. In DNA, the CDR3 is TGTGCCAGCAGTGAGGGGGGCAAGGGTACCTATGGCTACACCTTC.

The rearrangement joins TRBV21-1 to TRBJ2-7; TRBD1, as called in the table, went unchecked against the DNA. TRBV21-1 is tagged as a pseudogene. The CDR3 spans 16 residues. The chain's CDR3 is CASSKDCGQLPYEQYF. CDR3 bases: TGTGCCAGCAGCAAAGATTGCGGACAGCTGCCCTACGAGCAGTACTTC.

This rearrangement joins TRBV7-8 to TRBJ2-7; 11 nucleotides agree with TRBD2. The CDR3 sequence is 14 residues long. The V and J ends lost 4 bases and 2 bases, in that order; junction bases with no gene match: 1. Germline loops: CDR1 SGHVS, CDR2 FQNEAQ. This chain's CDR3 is CASSWGLAAYEQYF. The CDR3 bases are TGTGCCAGCAGCTGGGGACTAGCGGCCTACGAGCAGTACTTC.

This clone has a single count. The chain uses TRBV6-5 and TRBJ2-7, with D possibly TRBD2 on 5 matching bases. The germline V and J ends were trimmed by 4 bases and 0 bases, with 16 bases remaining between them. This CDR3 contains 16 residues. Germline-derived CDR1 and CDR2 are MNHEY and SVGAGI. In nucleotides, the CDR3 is TGTGCCAGCAGTTCCCGGGGTGGCGTTCTCTCCTACGAGCAGTACTTC. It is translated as CASSSRGGVLSYEQYF.

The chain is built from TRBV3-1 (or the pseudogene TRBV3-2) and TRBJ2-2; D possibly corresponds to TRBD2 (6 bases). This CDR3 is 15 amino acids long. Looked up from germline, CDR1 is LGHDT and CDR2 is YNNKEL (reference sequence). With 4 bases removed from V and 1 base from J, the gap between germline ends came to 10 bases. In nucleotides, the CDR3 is TGTGCCAGCAGCCCACCGGGACTGAACACCGGGGAGCTGTTTTTT. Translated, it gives CASSPPGLNTGELFF.

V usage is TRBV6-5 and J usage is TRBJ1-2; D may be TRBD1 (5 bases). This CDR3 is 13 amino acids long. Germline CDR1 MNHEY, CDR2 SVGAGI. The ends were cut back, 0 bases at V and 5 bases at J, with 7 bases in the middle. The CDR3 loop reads CASSYSGLYGYTF. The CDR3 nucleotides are TGTGCCAGCAGTTACTCGGGACTTTATGGCTACACCTTC.

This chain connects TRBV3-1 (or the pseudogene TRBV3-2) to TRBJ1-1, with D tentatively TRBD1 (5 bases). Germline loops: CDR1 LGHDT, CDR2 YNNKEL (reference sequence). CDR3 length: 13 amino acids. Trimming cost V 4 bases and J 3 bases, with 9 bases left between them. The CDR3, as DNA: TGTGCCAGCAGCCCCGGGGGATACACTGAAGCTTTCTTT. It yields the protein CASSPGGYTEAFF.